This TCR beta chain was profiled in a study of T cells expressing NK-cell markers. For the study at large: Among eight sequenced donors, seven carried HCMV seropositivity while one was seronegative.

TCR beta libraries carry UMIs added by 5'RACE template switching. TCRdb re-called the 5' RACE reads; one entry per CDR3 protein, DNA not given. This listing includes about 460,000 distinct CDR3 sequences. Overall study findings and caveats: More than five donors had dominant NKG2C+ clonotypes that comprised about 1.0-7.5% of their CD8+ T cells.

To note about this clonotype: Its antigen remains unknown.

The CDR3 extends over 14 amino acids. Germline V gene data show CDR1 as DFQATT and CDR2 as SNEGSKA (reference sequence). The specimen sequenced was blood T cells: a sorted CD56 or NKG2C T cell subset, CD4+ or CD8+ T cells, or bulk PBMC T cells (not recorded which). This clonotype was obtained from a woman in her forties or fifties in good health. The chain combines TRBV20-1 with TRBJ1-1. CDR3 region: CSARDPGQDTEAFF.